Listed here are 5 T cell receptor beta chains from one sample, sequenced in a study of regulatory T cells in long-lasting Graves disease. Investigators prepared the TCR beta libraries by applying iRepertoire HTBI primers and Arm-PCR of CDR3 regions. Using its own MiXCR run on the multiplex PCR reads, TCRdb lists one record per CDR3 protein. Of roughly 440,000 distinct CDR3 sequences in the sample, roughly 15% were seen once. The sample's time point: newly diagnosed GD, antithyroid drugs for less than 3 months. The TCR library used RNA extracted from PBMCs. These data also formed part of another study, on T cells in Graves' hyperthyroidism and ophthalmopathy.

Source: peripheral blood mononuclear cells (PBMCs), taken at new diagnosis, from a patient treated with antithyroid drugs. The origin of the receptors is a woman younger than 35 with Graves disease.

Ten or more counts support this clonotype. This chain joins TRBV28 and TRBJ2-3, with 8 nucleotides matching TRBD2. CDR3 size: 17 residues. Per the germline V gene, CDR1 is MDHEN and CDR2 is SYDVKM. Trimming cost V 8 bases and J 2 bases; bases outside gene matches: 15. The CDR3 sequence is CASCLSRVAGTTDTQYF. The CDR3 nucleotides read TGTGCCAGCTGCCTTAGTAGGGTAGCGGGGACCACAGATACGCAGTATTTT.

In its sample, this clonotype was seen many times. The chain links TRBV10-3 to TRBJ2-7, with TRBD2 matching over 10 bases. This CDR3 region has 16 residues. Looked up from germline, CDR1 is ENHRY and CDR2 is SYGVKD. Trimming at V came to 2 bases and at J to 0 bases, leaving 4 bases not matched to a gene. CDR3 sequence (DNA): TGTGCCATCAGTGAGACTAGCGGGAAAAGCTCCTACGAGCAGTACTTC. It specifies CAISETSGKSSYEQYF.

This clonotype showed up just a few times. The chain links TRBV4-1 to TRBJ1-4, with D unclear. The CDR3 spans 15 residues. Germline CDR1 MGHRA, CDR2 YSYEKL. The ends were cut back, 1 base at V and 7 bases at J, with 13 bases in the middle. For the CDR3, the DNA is TGCGCCAGCAGCCAAGTTGCACAGTCATTTGAAAAACTGTTTTTT. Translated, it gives CASSQVAQSFEKLFF.

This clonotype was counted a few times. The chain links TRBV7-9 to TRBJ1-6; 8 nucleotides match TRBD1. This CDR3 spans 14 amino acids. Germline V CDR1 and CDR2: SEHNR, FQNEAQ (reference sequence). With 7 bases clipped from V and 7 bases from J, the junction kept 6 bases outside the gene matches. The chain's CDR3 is CASTQGARNSPLHF. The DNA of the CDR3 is TGTGCCAGCACCCAGGGGGCGCGGAATTCACCCCTCCACTTT.

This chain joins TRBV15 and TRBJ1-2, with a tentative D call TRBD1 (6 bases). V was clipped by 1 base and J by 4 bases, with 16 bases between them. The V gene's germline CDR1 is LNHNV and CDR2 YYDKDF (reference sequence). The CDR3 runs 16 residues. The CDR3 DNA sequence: TGTGCCACCAGCAGAGGGACAGCCGAAGCACGCTATGGCTACACCTTC. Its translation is CATSRGTAEARYGYTF.